A single sample is the source of the 11 T cell receptor beta chains below, sequenced in a study of blood T cells in healthy people across ages. Combining a sample-barcoded 5' primer with a J-beta primer mix, a second PCR ran for roughly 7 to 11 cycles. TCRdb redid the calling of the 5' RACE reads with MiXCR, one entry per CDR3 protein. The sample consists of 800,000 to 1,300,000 distinct CDR3 sequences, about 25% of them appearing once. In addition, the sample was reused for a study of T cells of mothers and their children.

The sequencing sample was made of blood. These receptors all come from a girl aged 2-15 years in good health.

The chain couples TRBV20-1 to TRBJ2-5; TRBD2 aligns across 8 bases. Judging by the DNA end, TRBJ2-7 fits better; the J call may be wrong. CDR1 DFQATT and CDR2 SNEGSKA come from the germline V gene (reference sequence). The CDR3 consists of 14 residues. This CDR3 reads CSAEISGRGYEQYF. DNA of the CDR3: TGCAGTGCTGAGATCAGCGGGAGAGGCTACGAGCAGTACTTC.

V and J are TRBV28 and TRBJ2-3; D gene unclear. V was shortened by 6 bases and J by 5 bases, with 18 bases between the two germline ends. From germline, CDR1 is MDHEN and CDR2 SYDVKM. This CDR3 has 15 amino acids. The CDR3 DNA sequence: TGTGCCAGCAGCCCAACCACTTCCGTTGGAGATACGCAGTATTTT. As protein: CASSPTTSVGDTQYF.

This clonotype was counted only a few times. The CDR3 DNA sequence: TGTGCCAGCATGGAGACCTACGAGCAGTACTTC. Amino acid sequence: CASMETYEQYF. The chain is built from TRBV12-3 or TRBV12-4 and TRBJ2-5; D ambiguous. The DNA end is more similar to TRBJ2-7, so the J call may be wrong. The length of the CDR3 is 11 residues.

The rearrangement uses TRBV3-1 and TRBJ2-5; 8 bases are a match to TRBD2. Germline CDR1 reads LGHDT; CDR2 reads YNNKEL (reference sequence). V shed 1 base, J shed 4 bases, and the junction held 8 bases outside the gene matches. The CDR3 loop spans 16 amino acids. The CDR3 reads CASSQVPPSGGETQYF. In DNA, the CDR3 is TGTGCCAGCAGCCAAGTCCCTCCCAGCGGGGGAGAGACCCAGTACTTC.

This clonotype has just a few counts. The genes are TRBV28 and TRBJ2-1; TRBD1 might be the D (6 bases). V lost 6 bases and J 7 bases, leaving 16 bases between the germline ends. The CDR3 loop spans 14 amino acids. Germline V gives CDR1 MDHEN, CDR2 SYDVKM. In DNA, the CDR3 is TGTGCCAGCAGGATCCGGGACATTCCTAATGAGCAGTTCTTC. Translation: CASRIRDIPNEQFF. The entire variable domain, with the rest obtained from reference TRBV28 and TRBJ2-1, is as follows: DVKVTQSSRYLVKRTGEKVFLECVQDMDHENMFWYRQDPGLGLRLIYFSYDVKMKEKGDIPEGYSVSREKKERFSLILESASTNQTSMYLCASRIRDIPNEQFFGPGTRLTVL.

The chain is built from TRBV29-1 and TRBJ1-1; the D is unclear. This CDR3 has 14 residues. V shed 4 bases and J shed 8 bases, with 20 bases lying between them. Germline assignment: CDR1 SQVTM and CDR2 ANQGSEA. The DNA for the CDR3 is TGCAGCGTTGGTCTTCGGACGGCGGACGAAGAAGCTTTCTTT. Protein: CSVGLRTADEEAFF.

The chain couples TRBV27 to TRBJ2-3, with D uncertain. With 4 bases removed from V and 2 bases from J, the gap between germline ends came to 7 bases. The CDR3 totals 13 residues. Germline V gene lookup returns CDR1 MNHEY and CDR2 SMNVEV (reference sequence). This chain's CDR3 is CASSYIDTDTQYF. The CDR3 DNA reads as TGTGCCAGCAGTTACATAGACACAGATACGCAGTATTTT.

The chain joins TRBV5-1 to TRBJ2-1; TRBD2 matches at 8 bases. The junction had 9 bases not matched to a gene; V was cut back by 7 bases and J by 6 bases. From germline, CDR1 is SGHRS and CDR2 YFSETQ. This CDR3 has 14 residues. This CDR3 reads CASELAEASNEQFF. CDR3 nucleotides: TGCGCCAGCGAACTAGCGGAAGCTAGCAATGAGCAGTTCTTC.

The V gene is TRBV7-2, the J gene TRBJ2-5; D perhaps matches TRBD2 (5 bases). V was cut by 11 bases and J by 5 bases, with 18 bases left in between. CDR1 and CDR2 (germline): SGHTA, FQGNSA. There are 13 residues in the CDR3. The CDR3 loop reads CASRYLGGETQYF. CDR3 sequence (DNA): TGTGCCTCCCGATATCTTGGAGGTGAGACCCAGTACTTC.

The gene calls are TRBV7-3 and TRBJ2-7; D not resolved. The J call may be wrong; the DNA end is better matched by TRBJ2-1. Germline V gene data show CDR1 as SGHTA and CDR2 as FQGTGA. The length of the CDR3 is 12 residues. In DNA, the CDR3 is TGTGCCAGCAGTCTAAATCAGGATGAGCAGTTCTTC. This translates into CASSLNQDEQFF.

A few counts support this clonotype. The rearrangement uses TRBV5-1 and TRBJ2-5, with TRBD1 identical over 9 bases. V shed 6 bases, J shed 4 bases, and the junction held 7 bases outside the gene matches. Germline CDR1 and CDR2: SGHRS and YFSETQ. This CDR3 has 14 amino acids. CDR3 loop: CASNSDRGGETQYF. CDR3 nucleotides: TGCGCCAGCAACTCCGACAGGGGGGGAGAGACCCAGTACTTC.